Each of the 14 T cell receptor beta chains below was sequenced from the same sample in a study of blood T cell repertoires in COVID-19. Sequenced by immunoSEQ multiplex PCR; TCRdb stores in-frame clones only, minus some. The table has around 150,000 clones, around 86% seen once. The sequencing sample was made of peripheral blood. These TCRs come from a man between 70 and 80 years old with acute or convalescent COVID-19.

This chain links TRBV7-2 with TRBJ2-5, with 9 positions matching TRBD2. The V and J ends lost 5 bases and 4 bases, in that order; junction bases with no gene match: 5. The CDR3 is 14 amino acids. Germline V gene data show CDR1 as SGHTA and CDR2 as FQGNSA. The DNA of the CDR3 is TGTGCCAGCAGCCTTAGCGGGAGCGGAGAGACCCAGTACTTC. It encodes CASSLSGSGETQYF.

V gene TRBV7-2 combines with J gene TRBJ2-7, with a tentative D call TRBD2 (6 bases). The ends were cut back, 3 bases at V and 7 bases at J, with 16 bases in the middle. The germline gives CDR1 SGHTA, CDR2 FQGNSA. CDR3 length: 14 residues. The chain's CDR3 is CASSFGWGGREQYF. CDR3 bases: TGTGCCAGCAGCTTTGGTTGGGGAGGTAGGGAGCAGTACTTC. The complete variable domain, with remaining parts taken from reference TRBV7-2 and TRBJ2-7, reads GAGVSQSPSNKVTEKGKDVELRCDPISGHTALYWYRQSLGQGLEFLIYFQGNSAPDKSGLPSDRFSAERTGGSVSTLTIQRTQQEDSAVYLCASSFGWGGREQYFGPGTRLTVT.

The chain links TRBV28 to TRBJ2-2; D ambiguous. The ends were cut back, 11 bases at V and 2 bases at J, with 12 bases in the middle. The CDR3 extends over 13 amino acids. Germline V gives CDR1 MDHEN, CDR2 SYDVKM. The CDR3 coding sequence is TGTGCCTGTCAAACGAGAAACACCGGGGAGCTGTTTTTT. Its translation is CACQTRNTGELFF.

The rearrangement links TRBV5-1 to TRBJ2-7; TRBD1 aligns across 8 bases. The CDR3 spans 15 residues. V dropped 3 bases and J dropped 3; count of bases not matched to a gene: 8. Germline V gives CDR1 SGHRS, CDR2 YFSETQ. The CDR3 region is CASSWIDRGHYEQYF. In nucleotides, the CDR3 is TGCGCCAGCAGCTGGATCGACAGGGGCCACTACGAGCAGTACTTC.

V is TRBV5-4 and J is TRBJ1-4, with D perhaps TRBD1 (6 bases). This CDR3 region has 13 residues. Trimming pared 3 bases from V and 8 bases from J, leaving 11 bases between. CDR1 SGHNT and CDR2 YYREEE come from the germline V gene (reference sequence). The CDR3 sequence is CASSSRGTEKLFF. CDR3 DNA sequence: TGTGCCAGCAGCTCGAGGGGGACAGAAAAACTGTTTTTT.

V gene TRBV29-1 combines with J gene TRBJ1-1; the D gene is possibly TRBD1 (6 bases). The CDR3 spans 15 residues. V was trimmed by 3 bases and J by 1 base, leaving 15 bases between them. The germline V gene has CDR1 SQVTM and CDR2 ANQGSEA. CDR3 in amino acids: CSVEPTGTSNTEAFF. In DNA form, the CDR3 reads TGCAGCGTTGAGCCTACCGGGACATCGAACACTGAAGCTTTCTTT.

This clone was recorded a few times. The chain couples TRBV4-3 to TRBJ2-2; tentative D call: TRBD1 (5 bases). Germline V gene data show CDR1 as LGHNA and CDR2 as YSLEER. Trimming stripped 2 bases from V and 1 base from J, with 11 bases between. The CDR3 totals 16 residues. The CDR3 nucleotides are TGCGCCAGCAGCCAAACCATCGGACAGAACACCGGGGAGCTGTTTTTT. The encoded protein is CASSQTIGQNTGELFF.

The chain combines TRBV6-4 with TRBJ1-6; TRBD1 is a possible D gene (5 bases). The CDR3 extends over 15 amino acids. Trimming took off 3 bases at V and 7 bases at J, with 13 bases between the two ends. CDR1 is MRHNA, CDR2 SNTAGT, per germline. CDR3 protein: CASSEMPGLNSPLHF. The CDR3 DNA reads TGTGCCAGCAGTGAAATGCCGGGACTAAATTCACCCCTCCACTTT.

V gene TRBV28 combines with J gene TRBJ1-3; D may be TRBD1 (6 bases). V lost 2 bases and J lost 0, with 8 bases in between. The CDR3 spans 15 residues. The germline V gene encodes CDR1 MDHEN and CDR2 SYDVKM. In DNA form, the CDR3 reads TGTGCCAGCAGTTTACCAGGGGTCTCTGGAAACACCATATATTTT. Amino acid sequence: CASSLPGVSGNTIYF.

This chain joins TRBV10-3 and TRBJ2-5, with D possibly matching TRBD1 (6 bases). The V and J ends lost 4 bases and 3 bases respectively, with 9 bases between them. Per germline, CDR1 ENHRY and CDR2 SYGVKD. The CDR3 is 13 residues long. CDR3 coding DNA: TGTGCCATCAGTGCCTCAGGGGAAGAGACCCAGTACTTC. Its translation is CAISASGEETQYF.

This chain connects TRBV11-2 to TRBJ2-1; maybe TRBD2 (5 bases). V lost 1 base, J lost 2 bases, and 9 bases lay in between. Germline V gene sequence: CDR1 SGHAT, CDR2 FQNNGV. This CDR3 has 15 residues. The CDR3 DNA reads as TGTGCCAGCAGCTTAGGATATAGCGCCTACAATGAGCAGTTCTTC. Translated, it gives CASSLGYSAYNEQFF. Looking up the rest from reference TRBV11-2 and TRBJ2-1 gives the full variable domain: EAGVAQSPRYKIIEKRQSVAFWCNPISGHATLYWYQQILGQGPKLLIQFQNNGVVDDSQLPKDRFSAERLKGVDSTLKIQPAKLEDSAVYLCASSLGYSAYNEQFFGPGTRLTVL.

The chain links TRBV6-6 to TRBJ1-1, with D uncertain. There are 13 residues in the CDR3. Between the trimmed V and J ends, which lost 7 bases and 1 base, there was a span of 10 bases. CDR1 and CDR2 from the germline V gene are MNHNY and SVGAGI (reference sequence). The CDR3 sequence is CASTGLRNTEAFF. CDR3 bases: TGTGCCAGCACTGGACTGAGGAACACTGAAGCTTTCTTT.

The chain has TRBV3-1 (or the pseudogene TRBV3-2) and TRBJ2-3, with a weak D call TRBD2 (5 bases). This CDR3 is built from 14 residues. V lost 3 bases and J lost 6, with 13 bases in between. CDR1 LGHDT and CDR2 YNNKEL come from the germline V gene (reference sequence). The CDR3 loop is CASSHALRADTQYF. The CDR3 DNA follows: TGTGCCAGCAGCCATGCCCTGAGGGCCGATACGCAGTATTTT.

This clone showed up many times. The rearrangement uses TRBV4-1 and TRBJ2-7, with 7 positions matching TRBD1. Looked up from germline, CDR1 is MGHRA and CDR2 is YSYEKL. V lost 1 base and J lost 6; bases outside the gene matches: 9. The CDR3 extends over 15 amino acids. Here the CDR3 DNA reads TGCGCCAGCAGCCAAGTAGACAGGGTAGATGGCGAGCAGTACTTC. Amino acids: CASSQVDRVDGEQYF.